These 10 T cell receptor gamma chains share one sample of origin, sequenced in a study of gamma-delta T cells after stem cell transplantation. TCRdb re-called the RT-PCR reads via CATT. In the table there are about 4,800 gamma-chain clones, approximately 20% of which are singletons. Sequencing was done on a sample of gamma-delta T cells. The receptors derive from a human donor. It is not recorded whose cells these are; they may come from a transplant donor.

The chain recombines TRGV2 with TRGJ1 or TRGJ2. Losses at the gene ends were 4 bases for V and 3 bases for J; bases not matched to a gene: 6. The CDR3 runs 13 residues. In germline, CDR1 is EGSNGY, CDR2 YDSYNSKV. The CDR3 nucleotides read TGTGCCACCTGGGAAAACTTTTATTATAAGAAACTCTTT. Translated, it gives CATWENFYYKKLF.

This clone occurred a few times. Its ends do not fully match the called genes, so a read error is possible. CDR3 loop: CATWGGPNLPYYKKLF. The CDR3 DNA is TGTGCCACCTGGGGCGGGCCAAATCTTCCTTATTATAAGAAACTCTTT. V gene TRGV2 combines with J gene TRGJ1 or TRGJ2. CDR3 length: 16 residues. Germline V lookup: CDR1 EGSNGY, CDR2 YDSYNSKV.

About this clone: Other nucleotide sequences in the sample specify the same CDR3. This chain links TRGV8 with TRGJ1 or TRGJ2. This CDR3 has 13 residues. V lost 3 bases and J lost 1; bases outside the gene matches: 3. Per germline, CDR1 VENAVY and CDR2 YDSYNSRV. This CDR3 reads CATWDPNYYKKLF. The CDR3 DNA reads TGTGCCACCTGGGATCCTAATTATTATAAGAAACTCTTT.

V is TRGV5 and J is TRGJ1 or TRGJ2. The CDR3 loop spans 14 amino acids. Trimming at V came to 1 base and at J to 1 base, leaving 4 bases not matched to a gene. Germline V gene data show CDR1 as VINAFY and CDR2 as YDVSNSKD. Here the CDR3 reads CATWDSLNYYKKLF. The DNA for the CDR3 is TGTGCCACCTGGGACAGTCTCAATTATTATAAGAAACTCTTT.

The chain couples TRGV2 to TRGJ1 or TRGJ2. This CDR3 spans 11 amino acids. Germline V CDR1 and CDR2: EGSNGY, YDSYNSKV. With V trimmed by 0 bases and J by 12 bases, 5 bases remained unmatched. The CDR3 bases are TGTGCCACCTGGGACGGGCCGGCGAAACTCTTT. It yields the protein CATWDGPAKLF.

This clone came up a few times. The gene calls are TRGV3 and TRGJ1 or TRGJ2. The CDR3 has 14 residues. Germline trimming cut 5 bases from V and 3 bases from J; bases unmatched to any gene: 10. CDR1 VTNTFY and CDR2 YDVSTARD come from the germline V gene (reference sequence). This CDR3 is CATWGILTYYKKLF. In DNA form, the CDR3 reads TGTGCCACCTGGGGTATCCTAACTTATTATAAGAAACTCTTT.

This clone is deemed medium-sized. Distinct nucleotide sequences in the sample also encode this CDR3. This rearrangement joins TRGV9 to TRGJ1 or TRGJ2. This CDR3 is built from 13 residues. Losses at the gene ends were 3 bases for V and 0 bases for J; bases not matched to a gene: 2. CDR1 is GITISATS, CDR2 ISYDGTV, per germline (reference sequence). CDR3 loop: CALWESNYYKKLF. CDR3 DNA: TGTGCCTTGTGGGAGTCGAATTATTATAAGAAACTCTTT.

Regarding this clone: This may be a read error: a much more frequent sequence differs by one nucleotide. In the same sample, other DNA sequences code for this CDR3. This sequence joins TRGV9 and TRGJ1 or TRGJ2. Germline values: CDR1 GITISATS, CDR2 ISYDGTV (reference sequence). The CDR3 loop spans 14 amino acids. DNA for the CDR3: TGCGCCTTGTGGGAGGTGCAGTGGTATTATAAGAAACTCTTT. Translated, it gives CALWEVQWYYKKLF.

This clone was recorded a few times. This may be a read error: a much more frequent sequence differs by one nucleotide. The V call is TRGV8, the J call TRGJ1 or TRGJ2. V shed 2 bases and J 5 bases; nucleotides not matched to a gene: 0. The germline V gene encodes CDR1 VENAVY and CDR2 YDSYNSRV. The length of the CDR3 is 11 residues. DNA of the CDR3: TGTGCCACCTGGGATAATTATAAGAAACTCTTT. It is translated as CATWDNYKKLF.

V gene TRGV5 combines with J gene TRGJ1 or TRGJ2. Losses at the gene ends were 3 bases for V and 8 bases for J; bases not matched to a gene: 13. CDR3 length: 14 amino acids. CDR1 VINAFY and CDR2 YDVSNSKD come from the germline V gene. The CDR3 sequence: CATWDLFRGDKKLF. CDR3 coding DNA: TGTGCCACCTGGGACCTTTTTCGGGGTGATAAGAAACTCTTT.